The rows below give T cell receptor beta chains drawn from one sample of a study of blood T cell repertoires in COVID-19. Clones were read by immunoSEQ multiplex PCR, and TCRdb kept only the in-frame ones, dropping some. This table holds under 350,000 clones, around 90% found once. Sequencing was done on a sample of PBMCs or T cells enriched from blood (not recorded which). These receptors were taken from a man between 60 and 75 years old who had recovered from COVID-19. CDR3s include the opening cysteine and the closing phenylalanine or tryptophan. The order of the fields is D gene, clone size, V gene, J gene, CDR3 protein, CDR3 DNA. A D gene is named only where the DNA matches it firmly. Expanded clones are given a class, and other clones once, few, many or no size at all.

d_call: NA; clone_size: NA; v_call: TRBV5-4; j_call: TRBJ1-2; cdr3_aa: CASSSREGDYTF; cdr3_nt: TGTGCCAGCAGCTCGCGGGAAGGGGACTACACCTTC
d_call: TRBD2; clone_size: NA; v_call: TRBV5-1; j_call: TRBJ2-1; cdr3_aa: CASSGSGRVYNEQFF; cdr3_nt: TGCGCCAGCAGCGGTAGCGGGAGGGTTTACAATGAGCAGTTCTTC
d_call: NA; clone_size: NA; v_call: TRBV7-9; j_call: TRBJ2-7; cdr3_aa: CASSGGPGGDEQYF; cdr3_nt: TGTGCCAGCAGCGGGGGACCTGGCGGGGACGAGCAGTACTTC
d_call: NA; clone_size: NA; v_call: TRBV12-3/TRBV12-4; j_call: TRBJ1-3; cdr3_aa: CASSTGIGNTIYF; cdr3_nt: TGTGCCAGCAGTACAGGGATCGGAAACACCATATATTTT
d_call: NA; clone_size: NA; v_call: TRBV7-9; j_call: TRBJ1-4; cdr3_aa: CASSYVLTNEKLFF; cdr3_nt: TGTGCCAGCAGCTATGTCCTAACTAATGAAAAACTGTTTTTT
d_call: TRBD2; clone_size: NA; v_call: TRBV2; j_call: TRBJ2-1; cdr3_aa: CASGWTSDHNEQFF; cdr3_nt: TGTGCCAGCGGTTGGACTAGCGACCACAATGAGCAGTTCTTC
d_call: NA; clone_size: NA; v_call: TRBV6-1; j_call: TRBJ1-1; cdr3_aa: CASSEAAGYTEAFF; cdr3_nt: TGTGCCAGCAGTGAGGCCGCGGGGTACACTGAAGCTTTCTTT
d_call: NA; clone_size: NA; v_call: TRBV7-6; j_call: TRBJ2-7; cdr3_aa: CASSSPPTQAYEQYF; cdr3_nt: TGTGCCAGCAGCTCCCCCCCGACACAAGCCTACGAGCAGTACTTC
d_call: TRBD1; clone_size: NA; v_call: TRBV6-6; j_call: TRBJ1-1; cdr3_aa: CASTPRGTGLAFF; cdr3_nt: TGTGCCAGCACTCCTAGGGGGACAGGCCTAGCTTTCTTT
d_call: NA; clone_size: NA; v_call: TRBV9; j_call: TRBJ2-5; cdr3_aa: CASSVAGWTEETQYF; cdr3_nt: TGTGCCAGCAGCGTAGCTGGGTGGACTGAGGAGACCCAGTACTTC
d_call: TRBD1; clone_size: NA; v_call: TRBV6-1; j_call: TRBJ1-2; cdr3_aa: CASSEEHRGVYGYTF; cdr3_nt: TGTGCCAGCAGTGAAGAACACAGGGGGGTCTATGGCTACACCTTC
d_call: NA; clone_size: NA; v_call: TRBV9; j_call: TRBJ1-1; cdr3_aa: CASSWDTSNTEAFF; cdr3_nt: TGTGCCAGCAGCTGGGACACATCGAACACTGAAGCTTTCTTT
d_call: TRBD1; clone_size: NA; v_call: TRBV12-5; j_call: TRBJ1-2; cdr3_aa: CASGFGQGTGYTF; cdr3_nt: TGTGCTAGTGGTTTCGGACAGGGAACTGGCTACACCTTC
d_call: TRBD1; clone_size: NA; v_call: TRBV6-1; j_call: TRBJ1-2; cdr3_aa: CASSEPGQGDGYTF; cdr3_nt: TGTGCCAGCAGTGAACCGGGACAGGGGGACGGCTACACCTTC
d_call: TRBD1; clone_size: NA; v_call: TRBV6-5; j_call: TRBJ2-7; cdr3_aa: CASSSISGGQDEQYF; cdr3_nt: TGTGCCAGCAGTTCCATCAGTGGGGGACAGGACGAGCAGTACTTC
d_call: TRBD2; clone_size: few; v_call: TRBV7-9; j_call: TRBJ2-7; cdr3_aa: CASSDYASGGGYEQYF; cdr3_nt: TGTGCCAGCAGCGATTACGCCTCTGGGGGAGGGTACGAGCAGTACTTC
d_call: NA; clone_size: NA; v_call: TRBV4-1; j_call: TRBJ1-6; cdr3_aa: CASSQTVSYNSPLHF; cdr3_nt: TGCGCCAGCAGCCAAACTGTCTCCTATAATTCACCCCTCCACTTT
d_call: TRBD2; clone_size: NA; v_call: TRBV6-1; j_call: TRBJ2-7; cdr3_aa: CASSEATSGIYEQYF; cdr3_nt: TGTGCCAGCAGTGAAGCAACTAGCGGGATCTACGAGCAGTACTTC
d_call: TRBD1; clone_size: NA; v_call: TRBV5-1; j_call: TRBJ2-5; cdr3_aa: CASSKGTVGQETQYF; cdr3_nt: TGCGCCAGCAGCAAGGGGACAGTGGGGCAAGAGACCCAGTACTTC
d_call: TRBD1; clone_size: NA; v_call: TRBV5-1; j_call: TRBJ1-1; cdr3_aa: CASSSGLLDRRSEAFF; cdr3_nt: TGCGCCAGCAGCTCGGGTCTCCTGGACAGGCGATCTGAAGCTTTCTTT
d_call: NA; clone_size: NA; v_call: TRBV5-4; j_call: TRBJ1-1; cdr3_aa: CASSLDRVGIMNTEAFF; cdr3_nt: TGTGCCAGCAGCTTGGACAGGGTCGGGATTATGAACACTGAAGCTTTCTTT
d_call: TRBD2; clone_size: NA; v_call: TRBV4-1; j_call: TRBJ2-1; cdr3_aa: CASSQRSLAGGLVDEQFF; cdr3_nt: TGCGCCAGCAGCCAGAGGTCCTTAGCGGGAGGTCTTGTCGATGAGCAGTTCTTC
d_call: NA; clone_size: NA; v_call: TRBV30; j_call: TRBJ1-3; cdr3_aa: CAWSALNTIYF; cdr3_nt: TGTGCCTGGAGTGCCCTAAACACCATATATTTT